This T cell receptor (beta chain) was documented in a study of blood T cell repertoires in COVID-19. Study background: Samples representing acute and convalescent COVID-19 were sourced from the United States, Italy and Spain. PBMCs, B-cell-depleted T cells, or T cells were the source of the cDNA or gDNA that made up the material.

Per the original methods: Quantification of nucleated cells was approximated via reference gene primer amplification. Using immunoSEQ multiplex PCR, the repertoire was profiled, and TCRdb retains in-frame clones only, with some absent. That table supplies the V and J calls and clone size; D and trimming were determined from the DNA. The table records under 300,000 clones, approximately 91% of them present only once. CDR1 and CDR2 (germline): SEHNR, FQNEAQ (reference sequence). CDR3 size: 11 residues. Deletions cut 6 bases from V and 5 bases from J, with 7 bases between. V gene TRBV7-9 combines with J gene TRBJ2-5; D unresolved. The sequenced sample consisted of peripheral blood. This receptor was identified in a man in his forties or fifties with acute or convalescent COVID-19. The CDR3 loop reads CASRLEETQYF. CDR3 nucleotide sequence: TGTGCCAGCAGACTTGAGGAGACCCAGTACTTC.